The 32 T cell receptor beta chains reported below all come from one sample, sequenced in a study of T cell changes during pregnancy in multiple sclerosis. This table comes from immunoSEQ multiplex PCR, and its TCRdb copy is limited to in-frame clones, with some not included. The sample has 66,000 or so clones, roughly nine tenths seen once; the top ten hold approximately 5%. The input for sequencing was CD8+ T cells from peripheral blood mononuclear cells, taken before pregnancy. All receptors come from a female donor with multiple sclerosis, enrolled in a pregnancy study.

This clone turned up a few times. The CDR3 reads CASSDRYSPLHF. CDR3 DNA: TGTGCCAGCAGCGACAGGTATTCACCCCTCCACTTT. The chain carries TRBV13 and TRBJ1-6; D is possibly TRBD1 (6 bases). V lost 5 bases to trimming and J lost 8 bases, with 7 bases between them. The CDR3 length is 12 residues. Germline loops: CDR1 PRHDT, CDR2 FYEKMQ (reference sequence).

The chain couples TRBV10-1 to TRBJ1-1; no reliable D call. The length of the CDR3 is 14 residues. V was clipped by 8 bases and J by 4 bases, with 17 bases between them. The V gene's germline CDR1 is WNHNN and CDR2 SYGVQD (reference sequence). The CDR3 DNA sequence: TGCGCCAGCTCCGAGGGCCCCCGACCCACTGAAGCTTTCTTT. It specifies CASSEGPRPTEAFF.

The rearrangement joins TRBV12-5 to TRBJ2-1; tentatively, D is TRBD2 (7 bases). Germline CDR1 is LGHNT and CDR2 is FRNRAP. Trimming cost V 1 base and J 5 bases, with 15 bases left between them. The CDR3 loop spans 16 amino acids. This chain's CDR3 is CASGLAAGGPHNEQFF. The CDR3, as DNA: TGTGCTAGTGGTTTGGCCGCCGGGGGGCCCCACAATGAGCAGTTCTTC.

J is TRBJ1-2 and V is TRBV7-8, with 9 bases identical to TRBD1. Per the germline V gene, CDR1 is SGHVS and CDR2 is FQNEAQ. CDR3 length: 13 amino acids. Trimming removed 3 bases from V and 4 bases from J; junction bases left unmatched: 0. The CDR3 region has the DNA TGTGCCAGCAGCTTGGGACAGGGCTATGGCTACACCTTC. It is translated as CASSLGQGYGYTF. Combining the CDR3 with reference TRBV7-8 and TRBJ1-2 gives the whole variable domain GAGVSQSPRYKVAKRGQDVALRCDPISGHVSLFWYQQALGQGPEFLTYFQNEAQLDKSGLPSDRFFAERPEGSVSTLKIQRTQQEDSAVYLCASSLGQGYGYTFGSGTRLTVV.

This chain connects TRBV2 to TRBJ2-1; D is ambiguous. The CDR3 covers 14 residues. Germline V gene lookup returns CDR1 SNHLY and CDR2 FYNNEI. Trimming shortened V by 4 bases and J by 5 bases, and 12 bases separated the two germline ends. CDR3 sequence (DNA): TGTGCCAGCAGTGTTAGGCTAGTGGACAATGAGCAGTTCTTC. Its translation: CASSVRLVDNEQFF.

This clone was found once. The chain combines TRBV5-1 with TRBJ2-3, with D perhaps TRBD2 (6 bases). V lost 2 bases, J lost 4 bases, and 14 bases lay in between. CDR3 length: 15 amino acids. Germline lookup yields CDR1 SGHRS and CDR2 YFSETQ. For the CDR3, the DNA is TGCGCCAGCAGCTTTGAAGGAGGGTTCCCAGATACGCAGTATTTT. Amino acids: CASSFEGGFPDTQYF.

The chain combines TRBV11-2 with TRBJ1-4; TRBD1 aligns across 10 bases. From germline, CDR1 is SGHAT and CDR2 FQNNGV. J gave up 6 bases and V 3 bases, and 1 base lay outside the gene matches. The CDR3 is 14 amino acids. In nucleotides, the CDR3 is TGTGCCAGCAGCTTTGGGACAGGGGATGAAAAACTGTTTTTT. The encoded protein is CASSFGTGDEKLFF.

The rearrangement uses TRBV4-1 and TRBJ2-7; 12 nucleotides align to TRBD2. The V segment lost 3 bases and the J segment 2 bases; nucleotides outside the gene matches: 2. Per the germline V gene, CDR1 is MGHRA and CDR2 is YSYEKL. There are 15 residues in the CDR3. This CDR3 reads CASSHGLAGTYEQYF. DNA for the CDR3: TGCGCCAGCAGCCACGGACTAGCGGGGACCTACGAGCAGTACTTC.

The chain links TRBV6-6 to TRBJ2-5; D gene uncertain. Trimming shortened V by 6 bases and J by 2 bases, and 4 bases separated the two germline ends. The CDR3 has 11 amino acids. CDR1 MNHNY and CDR2 SVGAGI come from the germline V gene (reference sequence). The CDR3 DNA reads TGTGCCAGCAGCCAGCAAGAGACCCAGTACTTC. Translation gives CASSQQETQYF.

The gene calls are TRBV4-1 and TRBJ1-2; maybe TRBD1 (5 bases). V was pared by 0 bases and J by 4 bases, with 9 bases between. CDR3 size: 14 residues. Germline V lookup: CDR1 MGHRA, CDR2 YSYEKL. Here the CDR3 DNA reads TGCGCCAGCAGCCAAGACCGGGACTTCTATGGCTACACCTTC. Its protein product is CASSQDRDFYGYTF.

This chain uses TRBV9 with TRBJ2-3, with 11 bases matching TRBD1. Germline CDR1 SGDLS, CDR2 YYNGEE. The CDR3 spans 16 residues. With 3 bases clipped from V and 2 bases from J, the junction kept 5 bases outside the gene matches. CDR3 sequence reads: CASSGGDRGTTDTQYF. Written as DNA, the CDR3 is TGTGCCAGCAGCGGAGGGGACAGGGGGACCACAGATACGCAGTATTTT.

Regarding this clone: This specimen includes other DNA sequences encoding the same CDR3. The rearrangement links TRBV27 to TRBJ1-1; D is uncertain. The V end lost 0 bases, the J end lost 1 base, and 6 bases lay between the germline ends. From germline, CDR1 is MNHEY and CDR2 SMNVEV (reference sequence). The CDR3 length is 14 residues. The chain's CDR3 is CASSLSRGNTEAFF. Written as DNA, the CDR3 is TGTGCCAGCAGTTTATCGAGAGGGAACACTGAAGCTTTCTTT.

The J gene is TRBJ2-7, the V gene TRBV7-9; D is uncertain. The ends were cut back, 4 bases at V and 6 bases at J, with 10 bases in the middle. Germline V lookup: CDR1 SEHNR, CDR2 FQNEAQ (reference sequence). CDR3 length: 12 residues. CDR3 in amino acids: CASSSQELEQYF. The CDR3 nucleotides read TGTGCCAGCAGCTCCCAGGAACTCGAGCAGTACTTC.

This chain uses TRBV13 with TRBJ1-1; the D is unclear. V shed 0 bases and J shed 5 bases, with 16 bases lying between them. CDR1 is PRHDT, CDR2 FYEKMQ, per germline (reference sequence). The CDR3 contains 16 residues. The CDR3 protein is CASSLGWGGPETEAFF. In nucleotides, the CDR3 is TGTGCCAGCAGCTTAGGTTGGGGAGGGCCCGAAACTGAAGCTTTCTTT. Full variable domain (missing parts from reference TRBV13 and TRBJ1-1): AAGVIQSPRHLIKEKRETATLKCYPIPRHDTVYWYQQGPGQDPQFLISFYEKMQSDKGSIPDRFSAQQFSDYHSELNMSSLELGDSALYFCASSLGWGGPETEAFFGQGTRLTVV.

The V and J genes are TRBV9 and TRBJ1-1, with 8 bases fitting TRBD1. There are 16 residues in the CDR3. Germline CDR1 is SGDLS and CDR2 is YYNGEE. The V segment lost 3 bases and the J segment 1 base; nucleotides outside the gene matches: 8. The CDR3 DNA follows: TGTGCCAGCAGCGCCGTTGGACAGGGCTGGAACACTGAAGCTTTCTTT. It codes for CASSAVGQGWNTEAFF.

In DNA, the CDR3 is TGTGCCACCAGCGTTACAGACAGCGCAACTAATGAAAAACTGTTTTTT. Its translation is CATSVTDSATNEKLFF. This rearrangement joins TRBV15 to TRBJ1-4, with D perhaps TRBD1 (5 bases). The germline V and J ends were trimmed by 5 bases and 0 bases, with 13 bases remaining between them. CDR1 and CDR2 (germline): LNHNV, YYDKDF (reference sequence). CDR3 length: 16 amino acids.

The chain links TRBV9 to TRBJ1-2; 8 bases map to TRBD1. V lost 3 bases to trimming and J lost 6 bases; unmatched junction nucleotides: 10. Germline V gene lookup returns CDR1 SGDLS and CDR2 YYNGEE. The length of the CDR3 is 15 residues. The chain's CDR3 is CASSAGYVTGDGYTF. CDR3 DNA: TGTGCCAGCAGCGCCGGGTACGTGACAGGGGATGGCTACACCTTC.

This clone was seen just once. This chain's CDR3 is CASSSSQTLYNEQFF. CDR3 DNA sequence: TGTGCCAGCAGCTCTAGTCAAACTCTTTACAATGAGCAGTTCTTC. The chain is built from TRBV7-2 and TRBJ2-1; unclear D gene. This CDR3 has 15 amino acids. Trimming pared 4 bases from V and 4 bases from J, leaving 14 bases between. Germline CDR1 is SGHTA and CDR2 is FQGNSA.

CDR3 region: CATGQANTLNTEAFF. DNA of the CDR3: TGTGCCACCGGACAGGCGAATACCCTGAACACTGAAGCTTTCTTT. The J gene is TRBJ1-1, the V gene TRBV18; 7 bases are a match to TRBD1. The CDR3 has 15 residues. Germline trimming cut 10 bases from V and 0 bases from J; bases unmatched to any gene: 11. Looked up from germline, CDR1 is KGHSH and CDR2 is LQKENI.

This chain links TRBV5-4 with TRBJ1-2; maybe TRBD1 (5 bases). Trimming removed 1 base from V and 9 bases from J, with 10 bases in between. Germline values: CDR1 SGHNT, CDR2 YYREEE (reference sequence). The CDR3 spans 12 residues. CDR3 amino acids: CASSLLGTRYTF. In DNA form, the CDR3 reads TGTGCCAGCAGCTTGTTAGGGACTCGCTACACCTTC.

This clone was found a few times. The V and J genes are TRBV4-1 and TRBJ1-3, with D hard to call. Germline CDR1 is MGHRA and CDR2 is YSYEKL. This CDR3 comprises 14 residues. Trimming took 3 bases from V and 7 from J, leaving 13 bases between them. The CDR3 sequence: CASSHPVLSNTIYF. CDR3 coding DNA: TGCGCCAGCAGCCACCCCGTCCTTAGCAACACCATATATTTT.

The chain carries TRBV6-5 and TRBJ2-2, with TRBD1 matching 8 bases. Germline assignment: CDR1 MNHEY and CDR2 SVGAGI. This CDR3 has 15 amino acids. V gave up 6 bases and J gave up 3 bases; unmatched junction bases: 6. CDR3: CASRTTGGDTGELFF. The CDR3 DNA follows: TGTGCCAGCAGGACTACAGGGGGTGACACCGGGGAGCTGTTTTTT.

The chain joins TRBV2 to TRBJ2-1, with TRBD2 matching over 13 bases. V shed 7 bases, J shed 7 bases, and the junction held 4 bases outside the gene matches. Germline V CDR1 and CDR2: SNHLY, FYNNEI. The CDR3 is made up of 14 amino acids. This CDR3 is CASTGTSGENEQFF. Here the CDR3 DNA reads TGTGCCAGCACCGGGACTAGCGGGGAGAATGAGCAGTTCTTC.

The V and J genes are TRBV13 and TRBJ2-1; D uncertain. The germline V gene encodes CDR1 PRHDT and CDR2 FYEKMQ (reference sequence). Trimming took off 3 bases at V and 2 bases at J, with 14 bases between the two ends. The length of the CDR3 is 16 residues. In DNA form, the CDR3 reads TGTGCCAGCAGCTTCGGTTCGGCAGGCGCCTACAATGAGCAGTTCTTC. Translating it yields CASSFGSAGAYNEQFF.

This clone is categorized as medium-sized. In DNA form, the CDR3 reads TGTGCCAGCTGGAAGCGGGAGGGACAAGAGACCCAGTACTTC. It encodes CASWKREGQETQYF. This chain connects TRBV5-5 to TRBJ2-5; 10 bases line up with TRBD2. J lost 2 bases, V lost 7 bases, and 5 bases had no gene match. The CDR3 loop spans 14 amino acids. Germline V lookup: CDR1 SGHKS, CDR2 YYEKEE (reference sequence).

The CDR3 nucleotides read TGTGCCAGTAGTATTCGACCCAGGGATCAGCCCCAGCATTTT. Residues: CASSIRPRDQPQHF. J is TRBJ1-5 and V is TRBV19, with D maybe TRBD1 (5 bases). The CDR3 covers 14 residues. Trimming took 3 bases from V and 5 from J, leaving 11 bases between them. Germline loops: CDR1 LNHDA, CDR2 SQIVND (reference sequence).

The chain joins TRBV4-2 to TRBJ2-1; 7 bases match TRBD2. Germline-derived CDR1 and CDR2 are LGHNA and YNFKEQ. The V segment lost 1 base and the J segment 4 bases; nucleotides outside the gene matches: 7. The CDR3 sequence is 16 residues long. Here the CDR3 DNA reads TGTGCCAGCAGCCAAGCGGTCGCGGGGGAGTACAATGAGCAGTTCTTC. This codes for CASSQAVAGEYNEQFF.

The rearrangement links TRBV14 to TRBJ1-1; D gene unclear. V shed 1 base and J shed 1 base, with 7 bases lying between them. The CDR3 is made up of 14 amino acids. Germline V gives CDR1 SGHDN, CDR2 FVKESK. The DNA of the CDR3 is TGTGCCAGCAGCCAAGTGTCCAGGAACACTGAAGCTTTCTTT. Protein product: CASSQVSRNTEAFF.

The V and J genes are TRBV2 and TRBJ2-4, with TRBD1 identical over 7 bases. The CDR3 contains 13 residues. Trimming removed 8 bases from V and 11 bases from J; junction bases left unmatched: 12. Germline V lookup: CDR1 SNHLY, CDR2 FYNNEI. CDR3 region: CASRTGLAPFQYF. For the CDR3, the DNA is TGTGCCAGCCGGACAGGCCTGGCCCCTTTTCAGTACTTC.

The genes are TRBV10-1 and TRBJ2-7; 9 positions match TRBD1. CDR1 and CDR2 from the germline V gene are WNHNN and SYGVQD (reference sequence). V trimming: 8 bases; J trimming: 5 bases; junction bases outside the gene matches: 7. The CDR3 consists of 13 residues. CDR3 loop: CASLGDRADEQYF. CDR3 nucleotide sequence: TGCGCCAGCCTTGGGGACAGGGCAGACGAGCAGTACTTC.

Points on this clone: The sample carries other DNA sequences with the same CDR3. V usage is TRBV7-3 and J usage is TRBJ2-2; possibly TRBD2 for D (5 bases). The CDR3 loop spans 13 amino acids. The V end was cut by 5 bases, the J end by 5 bases, with 9 bases between. CDR1 is SGHTA, CDR2 FQGTGA, per germline. CDR3 residues: CASSPTGTGELFF. In DNA, the CDR3 is TGTGCCAGCAGCCCGACGGGAACCGGGGAGCTGTTTTTT.

CDR3 coding DNA: TGTGCCACCCAGGAATCTGGAAACACCATATATTTT. Translation: CATQESGNTIYF. This chain joins TRBV10-3 and TRBJ1-3, with no clear D. The CDR3 contains 12 residues. V dropped 10 bases and J dropped 1 base, with 8 bases sitting between them. Germline V gene sequence: CDR1 ENHRY, CDR2 SYGVKD.